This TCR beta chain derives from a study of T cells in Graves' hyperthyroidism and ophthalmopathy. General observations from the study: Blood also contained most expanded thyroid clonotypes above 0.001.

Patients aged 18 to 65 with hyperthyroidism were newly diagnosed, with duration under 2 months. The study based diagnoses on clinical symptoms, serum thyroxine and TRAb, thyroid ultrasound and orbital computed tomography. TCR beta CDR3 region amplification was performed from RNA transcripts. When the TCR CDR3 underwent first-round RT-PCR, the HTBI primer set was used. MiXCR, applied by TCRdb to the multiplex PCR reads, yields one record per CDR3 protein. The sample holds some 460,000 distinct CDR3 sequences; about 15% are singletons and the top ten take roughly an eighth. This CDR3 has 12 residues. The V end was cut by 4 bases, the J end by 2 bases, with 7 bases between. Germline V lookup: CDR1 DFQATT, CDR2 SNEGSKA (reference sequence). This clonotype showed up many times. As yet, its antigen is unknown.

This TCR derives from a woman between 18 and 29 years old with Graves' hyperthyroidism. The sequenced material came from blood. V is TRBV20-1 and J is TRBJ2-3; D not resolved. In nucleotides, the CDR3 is TGCAGTGCTATTGGAGACACAGATACGCAGTATTTT. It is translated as CSAIGDTDTQYF.